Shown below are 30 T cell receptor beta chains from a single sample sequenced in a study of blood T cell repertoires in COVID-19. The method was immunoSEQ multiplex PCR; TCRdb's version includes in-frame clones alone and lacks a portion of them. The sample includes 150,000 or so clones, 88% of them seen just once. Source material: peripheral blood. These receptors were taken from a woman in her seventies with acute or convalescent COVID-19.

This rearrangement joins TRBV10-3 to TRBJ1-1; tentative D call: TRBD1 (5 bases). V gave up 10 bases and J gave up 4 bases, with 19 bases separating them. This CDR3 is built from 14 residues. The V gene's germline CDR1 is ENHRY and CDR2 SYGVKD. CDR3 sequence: CATLPTVMSTEAFF. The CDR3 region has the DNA TGTGCCACCCTACCGACAGTTATGAGCACTGAAGCTTTCTTT.

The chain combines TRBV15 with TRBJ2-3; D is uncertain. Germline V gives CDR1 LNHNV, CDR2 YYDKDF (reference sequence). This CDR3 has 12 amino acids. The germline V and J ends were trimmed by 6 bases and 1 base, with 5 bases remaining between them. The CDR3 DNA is TGTGCCACCAGTCCCGGCACAGATACGCAGTATTTT. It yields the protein CATSPGTDTQYF.

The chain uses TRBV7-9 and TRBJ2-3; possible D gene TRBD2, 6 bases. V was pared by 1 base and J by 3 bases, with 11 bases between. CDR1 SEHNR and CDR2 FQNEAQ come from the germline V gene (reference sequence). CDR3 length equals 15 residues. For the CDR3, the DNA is TGTGCCAGCAGCTTAGGTGGGGGGAGAACAGATACGCAGTATTTT. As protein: CASSLGGGRTDTQYF. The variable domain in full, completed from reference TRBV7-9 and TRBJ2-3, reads DTGVSQNPRHKITKRGQNVTFRCDPISEHNRLYWYRQTLGQGPEFLTYFQNEAQLEKSRLLSDRFSAERPKGSFSTLEIQRTEQGDSAMYLCASSLGGGRTDTQYFGPGTRLTVL.

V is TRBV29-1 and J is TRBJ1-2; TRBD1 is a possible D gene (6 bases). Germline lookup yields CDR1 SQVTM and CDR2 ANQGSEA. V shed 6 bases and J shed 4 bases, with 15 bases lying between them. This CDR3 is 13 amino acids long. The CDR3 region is CSVLDRNFYGYTF. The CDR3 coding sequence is TGCAGCGTCCTCGACAGGAATTTCTATGGCTACACCTTC.

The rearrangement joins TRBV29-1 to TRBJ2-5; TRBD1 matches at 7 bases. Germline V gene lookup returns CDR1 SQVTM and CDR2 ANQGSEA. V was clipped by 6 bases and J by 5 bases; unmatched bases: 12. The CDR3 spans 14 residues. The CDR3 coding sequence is TGCAGCGTCCAAAGGACAGGTCTCTGGGAGACCCAGTACTTC. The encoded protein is CSVQRTGLWETQYF.

DNA for the CDR3: TGTGCCAGCAGTCCCGGGACAGGGAGGGCTCAGCCCCAGCATTTT. Protein product: CASSPGTGRAQPQHF. J is TRBJ1-5 and V is TRBV2; TRBD1 agrees at 9 bases. The trim removed 5 bases at V and 6 bases at J, leaving 8 bases unmatched. The CDR3 runs 15 residues. Germline V gene sequence: CDR1 SNHLY, CDR2 FYNNEI.

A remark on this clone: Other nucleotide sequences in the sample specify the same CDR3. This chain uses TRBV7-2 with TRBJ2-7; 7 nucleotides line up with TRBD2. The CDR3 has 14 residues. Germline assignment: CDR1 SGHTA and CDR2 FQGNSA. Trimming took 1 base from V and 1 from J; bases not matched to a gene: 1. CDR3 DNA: TGTGCCAGCAGCTTAGGGGGGGGATCCTACGAGCAGTACTTC. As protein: CASSLGGGSYEQYF.

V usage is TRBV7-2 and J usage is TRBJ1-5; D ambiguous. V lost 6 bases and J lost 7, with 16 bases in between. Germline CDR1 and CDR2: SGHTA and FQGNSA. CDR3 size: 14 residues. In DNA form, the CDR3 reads TGTGCCAGCAGTGAAGGGAGATACGGCCAGCCCCAGCATTTT. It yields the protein CASSEGRYGQPQHF.

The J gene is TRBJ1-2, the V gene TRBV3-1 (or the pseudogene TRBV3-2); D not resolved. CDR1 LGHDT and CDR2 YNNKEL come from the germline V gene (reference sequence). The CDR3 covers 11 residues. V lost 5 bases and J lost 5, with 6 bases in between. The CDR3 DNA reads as TGTGCCAGCAGCTTCCAGTATGGCTACACCTTC. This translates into CASSFQYGYTF.

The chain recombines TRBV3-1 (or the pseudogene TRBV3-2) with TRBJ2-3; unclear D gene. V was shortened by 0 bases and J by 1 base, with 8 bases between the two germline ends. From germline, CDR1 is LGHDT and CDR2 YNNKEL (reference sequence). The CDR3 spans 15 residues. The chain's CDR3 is CASSQDGARTDTQYF. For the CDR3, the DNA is TGTGCCAGCAGCCAAGACGGTGCCCGCACAGATACGCAGTATTTT.

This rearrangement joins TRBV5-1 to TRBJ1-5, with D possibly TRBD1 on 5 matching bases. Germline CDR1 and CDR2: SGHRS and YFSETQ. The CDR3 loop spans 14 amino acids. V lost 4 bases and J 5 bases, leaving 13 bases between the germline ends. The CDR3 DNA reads TGCGCCAGCAGCCAGGGATTAGCAGATCAGCCCCAGCATTTT. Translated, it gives CASSQGLADQPQHF.

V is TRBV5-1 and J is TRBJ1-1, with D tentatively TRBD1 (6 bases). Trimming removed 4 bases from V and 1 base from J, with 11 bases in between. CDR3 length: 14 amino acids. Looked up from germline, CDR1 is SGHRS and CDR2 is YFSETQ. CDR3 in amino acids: CASSRGQPNTEAFF. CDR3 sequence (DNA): TGCGCCAGCAGCAGAGGACAGCCGAACACTGAAGCTTTCTTT.

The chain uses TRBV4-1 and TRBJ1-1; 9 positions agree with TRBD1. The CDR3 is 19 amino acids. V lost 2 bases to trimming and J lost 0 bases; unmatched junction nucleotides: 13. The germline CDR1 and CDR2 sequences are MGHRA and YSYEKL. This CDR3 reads CASSQRYQGQGTLNTEAFF. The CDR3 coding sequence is TGCGCCAGCAGCCAACGATACCAAGGACAGGGGACGTTGAACACTGAAGCTTTCTTT.

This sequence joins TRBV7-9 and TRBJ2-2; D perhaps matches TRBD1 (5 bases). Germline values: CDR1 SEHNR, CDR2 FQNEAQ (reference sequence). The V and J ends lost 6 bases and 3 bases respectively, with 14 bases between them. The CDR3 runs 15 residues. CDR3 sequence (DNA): TGTGCCAGCAGTCCTCAGGGTAGAGACACCGGGGAGCTGTTTTTT. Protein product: CASSPQGRDTGELFF.

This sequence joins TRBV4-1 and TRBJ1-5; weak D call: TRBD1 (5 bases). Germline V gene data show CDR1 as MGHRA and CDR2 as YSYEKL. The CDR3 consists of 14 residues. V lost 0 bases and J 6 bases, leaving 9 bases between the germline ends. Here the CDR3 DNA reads TGCGCCAGCAGCCAAGATGGGGGGATTCAGCCCCAGCATTTT. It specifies CASSQDGGIQPQHF.

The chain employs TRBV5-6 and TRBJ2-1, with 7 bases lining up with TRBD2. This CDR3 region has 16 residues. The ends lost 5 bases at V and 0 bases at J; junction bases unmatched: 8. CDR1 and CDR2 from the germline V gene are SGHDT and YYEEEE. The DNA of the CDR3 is TGTGCCAGCAGTAGAGAGCGGGGAATCTCCTACAATGAGCAGTTCTTC. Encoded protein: CASSRERGISYNEQFF.

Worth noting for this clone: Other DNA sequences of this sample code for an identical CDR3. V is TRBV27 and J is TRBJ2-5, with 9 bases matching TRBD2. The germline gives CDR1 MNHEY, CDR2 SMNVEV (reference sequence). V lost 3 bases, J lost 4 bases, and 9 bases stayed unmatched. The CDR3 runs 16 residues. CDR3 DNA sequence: TGTGCCAGCAGTTTGTGGGCGGGGGGGCCTTTAGAGACCCAGTACTTC. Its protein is CASSLWAGGPLETQYF.

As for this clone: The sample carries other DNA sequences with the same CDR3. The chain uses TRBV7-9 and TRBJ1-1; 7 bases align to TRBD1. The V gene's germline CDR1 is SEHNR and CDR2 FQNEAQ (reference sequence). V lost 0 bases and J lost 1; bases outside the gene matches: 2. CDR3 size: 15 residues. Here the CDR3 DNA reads TGTGCCAGCAGCTTAGCGCGGACAGGGAACACTGAAGCTTTCTTT. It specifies CASSLARTGNTEAFF.

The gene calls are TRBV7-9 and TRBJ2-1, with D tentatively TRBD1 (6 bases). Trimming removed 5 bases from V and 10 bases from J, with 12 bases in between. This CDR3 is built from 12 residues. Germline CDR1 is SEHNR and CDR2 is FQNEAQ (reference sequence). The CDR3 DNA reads TGTGCCAGCAGCCAAAGACAGGACGAGCAGTTCTTC. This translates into CASSQRQDEQFF.

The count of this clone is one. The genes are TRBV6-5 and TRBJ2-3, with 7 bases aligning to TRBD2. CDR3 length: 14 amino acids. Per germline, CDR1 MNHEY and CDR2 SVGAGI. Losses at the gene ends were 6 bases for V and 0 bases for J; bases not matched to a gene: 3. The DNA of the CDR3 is TGTGCCAGCAGAACGGGGGGTAGCACAGATACGCAGTATTTT. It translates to CASRTGGSTDTQYF.

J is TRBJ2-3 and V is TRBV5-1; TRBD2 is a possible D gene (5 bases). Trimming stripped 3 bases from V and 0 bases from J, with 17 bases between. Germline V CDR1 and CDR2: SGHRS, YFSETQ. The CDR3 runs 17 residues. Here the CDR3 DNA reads TGCGCCAGCAGCTGGACGCCCGGGATTGTTAGCACAGATACGCAGTATTTT. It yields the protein CASSWTPGIVSTDTQYF.

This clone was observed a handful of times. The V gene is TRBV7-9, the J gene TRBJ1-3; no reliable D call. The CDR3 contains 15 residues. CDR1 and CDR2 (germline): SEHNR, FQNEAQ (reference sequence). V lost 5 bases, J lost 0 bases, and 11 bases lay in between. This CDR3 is CASSHALLSGNTIYF. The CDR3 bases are TGTGCCAGCAGCCACGCGCTGCTCTCTGGAAACACCATATATTTT. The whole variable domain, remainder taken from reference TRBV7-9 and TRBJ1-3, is DTGVSQNPRHKITKRGQNVTFRCDPISEHNRLYWYRQTLGQGPEFLTYFQNEAQLEKSRLLSDRFSAERPKGSFSTLEIQRTEQGDSAMYLCASSHALLSGNTIYFGEGSWLTVV.

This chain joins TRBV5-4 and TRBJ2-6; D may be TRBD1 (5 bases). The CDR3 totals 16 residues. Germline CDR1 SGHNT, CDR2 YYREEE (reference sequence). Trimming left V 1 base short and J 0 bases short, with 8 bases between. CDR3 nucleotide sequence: TGTGCCAGCAGCTTGTACAGGCTCTCTGGGGCCAACGTCCTGACTTTC. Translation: CASSLYRLSGANVLTF.

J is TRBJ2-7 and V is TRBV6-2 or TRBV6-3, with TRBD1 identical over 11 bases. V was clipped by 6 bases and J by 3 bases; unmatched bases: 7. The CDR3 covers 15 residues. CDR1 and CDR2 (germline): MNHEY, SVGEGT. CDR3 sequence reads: CASSPPGTGGYEQYF. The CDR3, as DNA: TGTGCCAGCAGCCCCCCCGGGACAGGGGGCTACGAGCAGTACTTC.

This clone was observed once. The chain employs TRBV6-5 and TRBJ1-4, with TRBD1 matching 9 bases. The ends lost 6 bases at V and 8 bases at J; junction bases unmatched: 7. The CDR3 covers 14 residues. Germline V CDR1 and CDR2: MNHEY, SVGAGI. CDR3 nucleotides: TGTGCCAGCAGGACGGGACAGGGTCGCGAAAAACTGTTTTTT. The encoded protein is CASRTGQGREKLFF.

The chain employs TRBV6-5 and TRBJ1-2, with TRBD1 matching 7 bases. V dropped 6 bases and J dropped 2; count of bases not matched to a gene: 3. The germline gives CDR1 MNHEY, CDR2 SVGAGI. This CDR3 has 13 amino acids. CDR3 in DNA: TGTGCCAGCAGAGGGGGCCCAAACTATGGCTACACCTTC. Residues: CASRGGPNYGYTF.

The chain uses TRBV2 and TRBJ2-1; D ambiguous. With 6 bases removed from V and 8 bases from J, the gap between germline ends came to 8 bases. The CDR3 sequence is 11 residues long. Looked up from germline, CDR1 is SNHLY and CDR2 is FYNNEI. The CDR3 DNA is TGTGCCAGCAGGTTGTTCTATGAGCAGTTCTTC. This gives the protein CASRLFYEQFF. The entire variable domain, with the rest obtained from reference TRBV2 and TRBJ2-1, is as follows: EPEVTQTPSHQVTQMGQEVILRCVPISNHLYFYWYRQILGQKVEFLVSFYNNEISEKSEIFDDQFSVERPDGSNFTLKIRSTKLEDSAMYFCASRLFYEQFFGPGTRLTVL.

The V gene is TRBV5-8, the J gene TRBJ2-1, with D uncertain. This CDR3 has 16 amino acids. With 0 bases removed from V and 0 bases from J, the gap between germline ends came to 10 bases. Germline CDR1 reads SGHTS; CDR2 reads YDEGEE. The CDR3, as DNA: TGTGCCAGCAGCTTGGGTGCCGCTAGCTCCTACAATGAGCAGTTCTTC. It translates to CASSLGAASSYNEQFF.

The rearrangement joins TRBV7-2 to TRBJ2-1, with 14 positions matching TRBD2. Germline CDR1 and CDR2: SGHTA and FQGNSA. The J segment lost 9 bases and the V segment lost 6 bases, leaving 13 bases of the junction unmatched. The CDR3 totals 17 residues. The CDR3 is CASRPTGTSGGLGEQFF. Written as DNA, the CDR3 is TGTGCCAGCAGACCTACCGGGACTAGCGGGGGTCTCGGTGAGCAGTTCTTC.

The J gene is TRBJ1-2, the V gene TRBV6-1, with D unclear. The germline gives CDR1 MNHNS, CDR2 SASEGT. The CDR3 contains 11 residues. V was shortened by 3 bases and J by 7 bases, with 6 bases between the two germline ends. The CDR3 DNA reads TGTGCCAGCAGTGATAGCGCTGGCTACACCTTC. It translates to CASSDSAGYTF.